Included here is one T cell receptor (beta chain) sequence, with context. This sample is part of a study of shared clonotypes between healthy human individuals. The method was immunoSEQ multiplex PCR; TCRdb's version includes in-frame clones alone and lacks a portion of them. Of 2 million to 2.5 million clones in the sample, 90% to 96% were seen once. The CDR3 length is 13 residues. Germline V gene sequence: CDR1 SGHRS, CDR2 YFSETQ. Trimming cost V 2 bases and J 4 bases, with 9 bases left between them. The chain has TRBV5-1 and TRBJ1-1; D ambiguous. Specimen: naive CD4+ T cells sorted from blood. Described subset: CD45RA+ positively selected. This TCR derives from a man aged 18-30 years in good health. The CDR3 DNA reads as TGCGCCAGCAGCTTTATGGGAAGCACTGAAGCTTTCTTT. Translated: CASSFMGSTEAFF.